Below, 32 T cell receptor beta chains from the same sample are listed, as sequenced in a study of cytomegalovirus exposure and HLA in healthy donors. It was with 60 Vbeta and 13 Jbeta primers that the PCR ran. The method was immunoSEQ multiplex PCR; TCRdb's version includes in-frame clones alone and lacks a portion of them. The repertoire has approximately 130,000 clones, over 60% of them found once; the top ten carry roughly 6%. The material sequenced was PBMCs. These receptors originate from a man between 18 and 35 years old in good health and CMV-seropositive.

The chain's CDR3 is CASSDGTSGNNEQFF. The CDR3 DNA follows: TGTGCCAGCAGTGACGGGACTAGCGGAAACAATGAGCAGTTCTTC. This rearrangement joins TRBV6-4 to TRBJ2-1; 11 bases map to TRBD2. The CDR3 is made up of 15 amino acids. J was trimmed by 5 bases and V by 2 bases; bases with no gene match: 2. Germline V CDR1 and CDR2: MRHNA, SNTAGT.

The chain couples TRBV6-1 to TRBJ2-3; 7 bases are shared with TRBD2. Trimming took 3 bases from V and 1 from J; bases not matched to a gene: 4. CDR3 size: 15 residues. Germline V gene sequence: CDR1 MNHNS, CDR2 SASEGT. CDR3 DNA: TGTGCCAGCAGTGATGAGGCGGGAGGCACAGATACGCAGTATTTT. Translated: CASSDEAGGTDTQYF.

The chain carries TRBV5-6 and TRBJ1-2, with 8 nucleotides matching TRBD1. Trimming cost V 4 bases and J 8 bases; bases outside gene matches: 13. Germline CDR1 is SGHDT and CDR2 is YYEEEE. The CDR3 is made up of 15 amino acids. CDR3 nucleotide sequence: TGTGCCAGCAGCGTGGACAGGGTGGGGTTCTACGGCTACACCTTC. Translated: CASSVDRVGFYGYTF.

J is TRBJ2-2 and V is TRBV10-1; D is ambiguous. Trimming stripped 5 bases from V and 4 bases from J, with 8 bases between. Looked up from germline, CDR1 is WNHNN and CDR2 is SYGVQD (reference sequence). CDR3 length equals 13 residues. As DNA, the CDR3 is TGCGCCAGCAGTTCTAGTTTCACCGGGGAGCTGTTTTTT. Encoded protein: CASSSSFTGELFF.

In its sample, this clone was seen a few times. CDR3 bases: TGTGCCAGCAGCCCCCGCGGGTTTAGCTACAATGAGCAGTTCTTC. Its translation: CASSPRGFSYNEQFF. The chain is built from TRBV7-9 and TRBJ2-1; possibly TRBD2 for D (5 bases). Between the trimmed V and J ends, which lost 5 bases and 3 bases, there was a span of 14 bases. Per germline, CDR1 SEHNR and CDR2 FQNEAQ (reference sequence). CDR3 length equals 15 residues.

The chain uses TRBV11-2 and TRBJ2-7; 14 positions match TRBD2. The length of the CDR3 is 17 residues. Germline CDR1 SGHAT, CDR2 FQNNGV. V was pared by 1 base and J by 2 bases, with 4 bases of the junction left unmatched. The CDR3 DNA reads TGTGCCAGCAGCTTAGCAGTGGGACTAGCGGGAGCCTACGAGCAGTACTTC. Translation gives CASSLAVGLAGAYEQYF.

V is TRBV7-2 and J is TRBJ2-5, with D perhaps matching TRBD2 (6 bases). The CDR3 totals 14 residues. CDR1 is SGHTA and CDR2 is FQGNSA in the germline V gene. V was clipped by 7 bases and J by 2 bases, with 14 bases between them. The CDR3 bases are TGTGCCAGCACCCCGAGGGCGGGGCAAGAGACCCAGTACTTC. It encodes CASTPRAGQETQYF.

The CDR3 DNA sequence: TGTGCCAGCAGCCCCACAGGGGCAAGAATATACAATGAGCAGTTCTTC. Translating gives CASSPTGARIYNEQFF. The chain recombines TRBV27 with TRBJ2-1; 7 nucleotides line up with TRBD1. Germline-derived CDR1 and CDR2 are MNHEY and SMNVEV (reference sequence). V gave up 6 bases and J gave up 4 bases; unmatched junction bases: 12. The CDR3 covers 16 residues.

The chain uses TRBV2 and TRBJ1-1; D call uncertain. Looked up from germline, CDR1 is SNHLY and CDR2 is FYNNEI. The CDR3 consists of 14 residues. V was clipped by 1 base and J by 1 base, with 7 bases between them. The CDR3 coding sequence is TGTGCCAGCAGTGAAGGACACTGGAACACTGAAGCTTTCTTT. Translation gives CASSEGHWNTEAFF.

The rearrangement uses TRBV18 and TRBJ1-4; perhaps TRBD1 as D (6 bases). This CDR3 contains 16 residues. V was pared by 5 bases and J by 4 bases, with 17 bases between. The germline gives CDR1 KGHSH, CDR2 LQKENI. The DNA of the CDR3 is TGTGCCAGCTCAAGCAATCGACAGGTGGATAATGAAAAACTGTTTTTT. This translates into CASSSNRQVDNEKLFF.

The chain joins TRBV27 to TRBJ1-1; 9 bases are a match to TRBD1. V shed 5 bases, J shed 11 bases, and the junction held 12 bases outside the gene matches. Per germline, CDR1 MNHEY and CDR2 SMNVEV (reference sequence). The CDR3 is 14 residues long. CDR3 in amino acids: CASSLKRDRVWAFF. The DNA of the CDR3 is TGTGCCAGCAGTCTAAAACGGGACAGGGTTTGGGCTTTCTTT.

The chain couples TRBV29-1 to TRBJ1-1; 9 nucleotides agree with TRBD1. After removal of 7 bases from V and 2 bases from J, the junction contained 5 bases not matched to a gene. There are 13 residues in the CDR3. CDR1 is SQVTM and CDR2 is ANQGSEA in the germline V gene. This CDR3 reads CSAWTGDNTEAFF. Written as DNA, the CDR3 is TGCAGCGCTTGGACAGGGGACAACACTGAAGCTTTCTTT.

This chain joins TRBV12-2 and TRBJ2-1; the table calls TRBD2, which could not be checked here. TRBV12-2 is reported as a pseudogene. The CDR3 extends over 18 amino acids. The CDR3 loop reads CASREGGLVPDGFNEQFF. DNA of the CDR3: TGTGCAAGTCGCGAGGGGGGACTAGTCCCGGATGGTTTCAATGAGCAGTTCTTC.

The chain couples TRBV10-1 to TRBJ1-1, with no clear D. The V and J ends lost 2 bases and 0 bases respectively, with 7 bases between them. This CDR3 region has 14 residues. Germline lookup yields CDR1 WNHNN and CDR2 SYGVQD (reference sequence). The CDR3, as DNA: TGCGCCAGCAGTGAGGCCAGGATGAACACTGAAGCTTTCTTT. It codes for CASSEARMNTEAFF.

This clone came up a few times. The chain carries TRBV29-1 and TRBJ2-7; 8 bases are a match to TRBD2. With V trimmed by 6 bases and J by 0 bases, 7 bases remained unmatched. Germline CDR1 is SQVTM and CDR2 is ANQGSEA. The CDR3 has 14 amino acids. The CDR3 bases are TGCAGCGTCCCCATAGCGGGGAGCTCCTACGAGCAGTACTTC. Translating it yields CSVPIAGSSYEQYF.

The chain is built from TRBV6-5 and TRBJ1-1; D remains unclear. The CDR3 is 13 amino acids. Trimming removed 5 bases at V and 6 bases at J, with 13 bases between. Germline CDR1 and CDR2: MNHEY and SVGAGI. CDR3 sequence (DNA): TGTGCCAGCAGTCTCCACGACTTAGCTGAAGCTTTCTTT. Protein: CASSLHDLAEAFF.

The CDR3 DNA reads as TGTGCCACCCATACGAAGCAACAGGGCTCAAACACTGAAGCTTTCTTT. Its protein product is CATHTKQQGSNTEAFF. The genes are TRBV10-3 and TRBJ1-1, with D possibly TRBD1 on 6 matching bases. V lost 10 bases and J 2 bases, leaving 23 bases between the germline ends. The germline CDR1 and CDR2 sequences are ENHRY and SYGVKD. CDR3 length: 16 amino acids.

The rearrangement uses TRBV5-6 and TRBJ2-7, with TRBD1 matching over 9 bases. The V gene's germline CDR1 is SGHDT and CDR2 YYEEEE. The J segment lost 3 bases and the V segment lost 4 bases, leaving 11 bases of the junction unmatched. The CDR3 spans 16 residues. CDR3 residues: CASSNFSGTGYYEQYF. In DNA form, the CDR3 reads TGTGCCAGCAGCAATTTCTCCGGGACAGGGTACTACGAGCAGTACTTC.

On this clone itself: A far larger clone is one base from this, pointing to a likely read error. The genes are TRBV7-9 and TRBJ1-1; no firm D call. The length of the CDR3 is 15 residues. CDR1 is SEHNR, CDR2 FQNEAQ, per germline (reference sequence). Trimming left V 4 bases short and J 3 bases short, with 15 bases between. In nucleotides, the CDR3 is TGTGCCAGCAGCTCAGCGGAGGGAATGGACACTGAAGCTTTCTTT. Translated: CASSSAEGMDTEAFF. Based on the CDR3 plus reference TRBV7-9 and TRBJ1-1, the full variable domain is DTGVSQNPRHKITKRGQNVTFRCDPISEHNRLYWYRQTLGQGPEFLTYFQNEAQLEKSRLLSDRFSAERPKGSFSTLEIQRTEQGDSAMYLCASSSAEGMDTEAFFGQGTRLTVV.

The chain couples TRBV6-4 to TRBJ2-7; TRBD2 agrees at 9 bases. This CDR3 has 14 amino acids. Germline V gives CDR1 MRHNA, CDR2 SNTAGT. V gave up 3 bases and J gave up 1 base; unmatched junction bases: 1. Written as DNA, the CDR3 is TGTGCCAGCAGTGAAACTAGCGGGTCCTACGAGCAGTACTTC. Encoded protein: CASSETSGSYEQYF.

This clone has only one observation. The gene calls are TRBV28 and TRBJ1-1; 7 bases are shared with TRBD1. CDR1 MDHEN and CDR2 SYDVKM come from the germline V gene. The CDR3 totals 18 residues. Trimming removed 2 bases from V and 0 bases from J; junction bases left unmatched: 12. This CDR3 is CASSLPSWRGPMNTEAFF. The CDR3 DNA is TGTGCCAGCAGTTTACCAAGTTGGAGGGGGCCCATGAACACTGAAGCTTTCTTT. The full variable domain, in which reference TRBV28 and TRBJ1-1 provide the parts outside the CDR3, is DVKVTQSSRYLVKRTGEKVFLECVQDMDHENMFWYRQDPGLGLRLIYFSYDVKMKEKGDIPEGYSVSREKKERFSLILESASTNQTSMYLCASSLPSWRGPMNTEAFFGQGTRLTVV.

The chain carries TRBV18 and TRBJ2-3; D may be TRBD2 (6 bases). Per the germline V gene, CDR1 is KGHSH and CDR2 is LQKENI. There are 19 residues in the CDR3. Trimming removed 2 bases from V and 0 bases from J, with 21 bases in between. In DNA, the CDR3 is TGTGCCAGCTCACCAAGGTCTAGCGCAGCTATAAGGAGCACAGATACGCAGTATTTT. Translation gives CASSPRSSAAIRSTDTQYF.

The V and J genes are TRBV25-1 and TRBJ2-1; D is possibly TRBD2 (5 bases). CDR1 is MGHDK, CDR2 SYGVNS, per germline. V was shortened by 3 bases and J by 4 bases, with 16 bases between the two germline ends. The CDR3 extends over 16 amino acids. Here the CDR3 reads CASSESGRGSYNEQFF. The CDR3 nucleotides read TGTGCCAGCAGTGAGTCAGGACGGGGTTCGTACAATGAGCAGTTCTTC.

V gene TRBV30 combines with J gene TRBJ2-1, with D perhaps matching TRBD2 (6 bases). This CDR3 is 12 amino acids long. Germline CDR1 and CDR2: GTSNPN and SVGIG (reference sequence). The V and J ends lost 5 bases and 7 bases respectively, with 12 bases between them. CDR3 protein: CAWGDFKNEQFF. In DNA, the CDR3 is TGTGCCTGGGGGGACTTTAAAAATGAGCAGTTCTTC.

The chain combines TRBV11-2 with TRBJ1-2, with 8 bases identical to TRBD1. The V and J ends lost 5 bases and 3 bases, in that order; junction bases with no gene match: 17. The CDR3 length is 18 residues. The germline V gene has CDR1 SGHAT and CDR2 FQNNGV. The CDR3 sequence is CASSPSLSGQGSDYGYTF. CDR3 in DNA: TGTGCCAGCAGCCCCAGCTTGTCCGGACAGGGAAGCGACTATGGCTACACCTTC.

The CDR3 DNA sequence: TGTGCCAGCAGCCAGGCGAGTAGCGGGGTATACAATGAGCAGTTCTTC. Its protein product is CASSQASSGVYNEQFF. This chain joins TRBV4-2 and TRBJ2-1; 8 bases match TRBD2. Germline V lookup: CDR1 LGHNA, CDR2 YNFKEQ. The CDR3 has 16 amino acids. The V segment lost 3 bases and the J segment 4 bases; nucleotides outside the gene matches: 8.

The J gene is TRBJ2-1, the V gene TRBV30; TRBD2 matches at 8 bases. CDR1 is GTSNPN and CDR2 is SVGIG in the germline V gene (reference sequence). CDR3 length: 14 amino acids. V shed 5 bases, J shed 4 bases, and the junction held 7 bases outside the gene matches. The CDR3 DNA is TGTGCCTGGGCTTACGGGGGGGGGTACAATGAGCAGTTCTTC. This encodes CAWAYGGGYNEQFF.

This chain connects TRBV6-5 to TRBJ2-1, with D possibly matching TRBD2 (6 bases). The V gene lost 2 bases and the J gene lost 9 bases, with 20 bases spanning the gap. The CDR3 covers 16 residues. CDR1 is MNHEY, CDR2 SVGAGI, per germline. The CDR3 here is CASSYIRDSWVGEQFF. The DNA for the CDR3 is TGTGCCAGCAGTTACATCCGGGACTCCTGGGTGGGTGAGCAGTTCTTC.

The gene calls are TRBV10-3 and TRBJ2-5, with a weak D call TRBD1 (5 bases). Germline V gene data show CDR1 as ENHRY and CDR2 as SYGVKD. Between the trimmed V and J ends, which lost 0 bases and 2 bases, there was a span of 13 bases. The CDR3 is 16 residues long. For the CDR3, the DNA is TGTGCCATCAGTGAGTCCTCGGTATCAGGGCAAGAGACCCAGTACTTC. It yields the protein CAISESSVSGQETQYF.

The CDR3 DNA reads as TGTGCCAGCAGTTACAAGCGGGCCAGTGAAGCTTTCTTT. It encodes CASSYKRASEAFF. The chain links TRBV6-5 to TRBJ1-1; D remains unclear. The CDR3 extends over 13 amino acids. Looked up from germline, CDR1 is MNHEY and CDR2 is SVGAGI. Trimming removed 2 bases at V and 7 bases at J, with 11 bases between.

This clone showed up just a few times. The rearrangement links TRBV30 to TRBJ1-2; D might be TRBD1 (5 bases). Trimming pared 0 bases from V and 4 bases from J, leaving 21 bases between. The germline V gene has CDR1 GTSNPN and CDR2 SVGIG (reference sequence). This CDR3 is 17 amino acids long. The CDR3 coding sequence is TGTGCCTGGAGTGTCGGCTTTAGCGGCTTCGGGACCTATGGCTACACCTTC. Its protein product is CAWSVGFSGFGTYGYTF.

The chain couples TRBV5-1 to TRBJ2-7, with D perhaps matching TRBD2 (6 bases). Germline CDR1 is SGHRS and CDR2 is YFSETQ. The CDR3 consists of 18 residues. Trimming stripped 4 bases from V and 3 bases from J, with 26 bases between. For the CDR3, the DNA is TGCGCCAGCAGCCCGGAAGGAGGGGACTTCGGGGCGTACTACGAGCAGTACTTC. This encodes CASSPEGGDFGAYYEQYF.